Below are 27 T cell receptor beta chains sequenced from a single sample in a study of tumor-infiltrating lymphocytes in primary liver carcinoma. TCR beta cDNA was made from 400 to 500 ng total RNA with a constant-region primer. Three-round nested multiplex PCR performed with slightly modified ARM-PCR produced the TCR beta libraries. The first two PCR rounds used TRBV1-TRBV30 primers with a Cbeta primer, approximately 10 cycles each. TCRdb analysed the multiplex PCR reads with MiXCR anew, one entry per CDR3 protein. Of about 97,000 distinct CDR3 sequences detected, more than 65% appear once; the ten largest clones hold roughly an eighth. For each extraction, RNA and DNA were obtained together from approximately 20-30 mg of unsorted bulk tissue. Input material: liver tumor tissue from sampling region 2. Regarding subset: tumor region T2, inferior pole. The receptors come from a woman aged 55-70 years with primary liver carcinoma and hepatitis B virus infection.

Turning to this clonotype: The CDR3 does not end in the conserved phenylalanine or tryptophan, so this is likely a read error. The rearrangement uses TRBV11-2 and TRBJ2-7; D unclear. CDR1 is SGHAT, CDR2 FQNNGV, per germline. The CDR3 spans 15 residues. The V gene lost 0 bases and the J gene lost 4 bases, with 13 bases spanning the gap. CDR3 DNA: TGTGCCAGCAGCTTAGACCCAGGCCTTACGTACGAGCAGTACCTC. This codes for CASSLDPGLTYEQYL.

Details on this clonotype: One end of the junction varies from germline; a read error may be responsible. The rearrangement uses TRBV11-3 and TRBJ2-1, with D uncertain. Germline-derived CDR1 and CDR2 are SGHNT and YENEEA. The CDR3 sequence is 14 residues long. The CDR3 region is CASSLDHVSNEQFF. CDR3 in DNA: TGTGCTAGCAGCTTAGATCACGTGAGCAATGAGCAGTTCTTC.

There are a few counts of this clonotype. This chain joins TRBV28 and TRBJ2-7, with 12 bases fitting TRBD2. The CDR3 consists of 18 residues. The V segment lost 1 base and the J segment 0 bases; nucleotides outside the gene matches: 7. CDR1 and CDR2 (germline): MDHEN, SYDVKM. The DNA of the CDR3 is TGTGCCAGCAGTTTATACCCCAAACTAGCGGGAGGCTCCTACGAGCAGTACTTC. Its translation: CASSLYPKLAGGSYEQYF.

On this clonotype: A much larger clone lies a single base off, so this may be a read error. This chain links TRBV5-6 with TRBJ1-2; D gene unclear. Germline V gene lookup returns CDR1 SGHDT and CDR2 YYEEEE. Trimming cost V 4 bases and J 6 bases, with 22 bases left between them. The CDR3 contains 16 residues. As DNA, the CDR3 is TGTGCCAGCAGCAACGGTGCTGTAGGGATGCCCCATGGCTACACCTTC. This encodes CASSNGAVGMPHGYTF.

This clonotype occurred a few times. A single base separates this from a much larger clone, so it may be a read error. V usage is TRBV10-1 and J usage is TRBJ2-2; no definite D call. The CDR3 covers 13 residues. Looked up from germline, CDR1 is WNHNN and CDR2 is SYGVQD (reference sequence). The ends were cut back, 10 bases at V and 5 bases at J, with 14 bases in the middle. CDR3 DNA: TGCGCCACCCAGCGTGCAGAGACCGGGGAGCTGTTTTTT. Translated: CATQRAETGELFF.

A remark on this clonotype: This may come from a read error, since a much larger clone is one base off. The V gene is TRBV6-6, the J gene TRBJ2-1, with 11 bases identical to TRBD2. Germline V lookup: CDR1 MNHNY, CDR2 SVGAGI (reference sequence). This CDR3 region has 16 residues. Here the CDR3 DNA reads TGTGCCAGCAGTTCCCACGGGACTAGCGGCTACAATGGGCAGTTCTTC. It translates to CASSSHGTSGYNGQFF.

For this clonotype: A much larger clone differs from this one at a single base, so this may be a read error. The genes are TRBV6-4 and TRBJ2-1; TRBD2 agrees at 8 bases. The CDR3 contains 16 residues. Germline assignment: CDR1 MRHNA and CDR2 SNTAGT. As DNA, the CDR3 is TGTGCCAGCAGGGACTCTGGGACTAGCTCCTACAATGAGCAGTTCTTC. It is translated as CASRDSGTSSYNEQFF.

The CDR3 region is CASSFKISGSDTQYF. CDR3 DNA: TGTGCCAGCAGCTTCAAGATTAGTGGGAGTGATACGCAGTATTTT. V usage is TRBV11-2 and J usage is TRBJ2-3, with D perhaps TRBD2 (5 bases). V was cut by 3 bases and J by 6 bases, with 16 bases left in between. The CDR3 runs to 15 residues. The germline V gene has CDR1 SGHAT and CDR2 FQNNGV.

This chain connects TRBV20-1 to TRBJ1-1, with 10 bases matching TRBD1. V shed 1 base and J 1 base; nucleotides not matched to a gene: 3. The CDR3 extends over 15 amino acids. Germline-derived CDR1 and CDR2 are DFQATT and SNEGSKA (reference sequence). The CDR3 region has the DNA TGCAGTGCTAGAGGACAGGGGGCTTGGAACACTGAAGCTTTCTTT. It codes for CSARGQGAWNTEAFF.

The rearrangement joins TRBV10-3 to TRBJ2-5; 7 bases line up with TRBD1. Looked up from germline, CDR1 is ENHRY and CDR2 is SYGVKD. The CDR3 length is 14 residues. In nucleotides, the CDR3 is TGTGTCACTGAGAAAACAGGGGATGGGGAGACCCAGTACTTC. Translated: CVTEKTGDGETQYF.

This clonotype has a single count. A read error may produce the germline difference seen at one junction end. The rearrangement joins TRBV30 to TRBJ2-1, with 9 bases fitting TRBD2. Looked up from germline, CDR1 is GTSNPN and CDR2 is SVGIG (reference sequence). The CDR3 totals 15 residues. The chain's CDR3 is CAWSSTSGLRNEQLF. The CDR3 bases are TGTGCCTGGAGTTCGACTAGCGGCCTGCGCAATGAGCAGCTCTTC.

The V call is TRBV28, the J call TRBJ2-7; no reliable D call. Between the trimmed V and J ends, which lost 5 bases and 5 bases, there was a span of 13 bases. Germline CDR1 reads MDHEN; CDR2 reads SYDVKM. The CDR3 is made up of 13 amino acids. This CDR3 reads CASSRWAPHEQYF. Written as DNA, the CDR3 is TGTGCCAGCAGTAGATGGGCACCCCACGAGCAGTACTTC.

Notes on this clonotype: Sequence at one end of the junction differs from germline and may be a read error. The chain recombines TRBV28 with TRBJ2-2; TRBD2 might be the D (5 bases). This CDR3 is 13 amino acids long. Germline V gene data show CDR1 as MDHEN and CDR2 as SYDVKM. For the CDR3, the DNA is TGTGCCAGCACCCGGACCAACACCGGGGAGATGTTTTTT. Its translation is CASTRTNTGEMFF.

The chain recombines TRBV19 with TRBJ2-3; 9 bases agree with TRBD1. From germline, CDR1 is LNHDA and CDR2 SQIVND (reference sequence). The CDR3 runs 16 residues. V lost 4 bases and J lost 3; bases outside the gene matches: 8. The CDR3 spells CASSKIPGQGTDTQYF. DNA for the CDR3: TGTGCCAGTAGTAAAATTCCGGGACAGGGTACAGATACGCAGTATTTT.

This clonotype appeared a single time. The CDR3 end shows no conserved phenylalanine or tryptophan, and so a read error is likely. DNA for the CDR3: TGCAGCGTTGACGATACAGGCTACGAGCAGTACTAC. The encoded protein is CSVDDTGYEQYY. The chain employs TRBV29-1 and TRBJ2-7; tentatively, D is TRBD1 (5 bases). V was clipped by 3 bases and J by 3 bases, with 9 bases between them. CDR1 is SQVTM and CDR2 is ANQGSEA in the germline V gene. The CDR3 consists of 12 residues.

The CDR3 loop is CASGSIGTEVAFF. Written as DNA, the CDR3 is TGTGCCAGCGGTTCAATTGGGACAGAAGTGGCTTTCTTT. The genes are TRBV11-2 and TRBJ1-1; 7 nucleotides align to TRBD1. The CDR3 extends over 13 amino acids. J lost 11 bases, V lost 8 bases, and 14 bases had no gene match. Looked up from germline, CDR1 is SGHAT and CDR2 is FQNNGV.

The genes are TRBV7-8 and TRBJ1-5; TRBD1 agrees at 7 bases. There are 17 residues in the CDR3. J was trimmed by 0 bases and V by 7 bases; bases with no gene match: 12. The germline V gene encodes CDR1 SGHVS and CDR2 FQNEAQ. The CDR3 spells CASNLGRQGSSNQPQHF. CDR3 DNA: TGTGCCAGCAACTTGGGAAGACAGGGTTCTAGCAATCAGCCCCAGCATTTT.

This clonotype was found a few times. V and J are TRBV20-1 and TRBJ2-1; D gene unclear. This CDR3 contains 14 residues. In germline, CDR1 is DFQATT, CDR2 SNEGSKA (reference sequence). Trimming took off 1 base at V and 4 bases at J, with 11 bases between the two ends. Here the CDR3 DNA reads TGCAGTGCTAGAGCTAGGTCTGGGTACAATGAGCAGTTCTTC. As protein: CSARARSGYNEQFF.

Notes on this clonotype: One junction end disagrees with the germline gene, perhaps due to a read error. The CDR3 region is CASGLGFTGRNTEAFF. CDR3 sequence (DNA): TGCGCCAGCGGCTTGGGATTTACAGGGAGGAACACTGAAGCTTTCTTT. The chain couples TRBV5-1 to TRBJ1-1; weak D call: TRBD1 (6 bases). In germline, CDR1 is SGHRS, CDR2 YFSETQ. This CDR3 has 16 residues.

As regards this clonotype: Germline and junction disagree at one end, which may indicate a read error. The chain uses TRBV7-8 and TRBJ1-1; D gene uncertain. Per germline, CDR1 SGHVS and CDR2 FQNEAQ. The CDR3 contains 13 residues. The CDR3 reads CARSLEQRTEAFF. DNA for the CDR3: TGTGCCAGGAGCTTAGAGCAGCGGACTGAAGCTTTCTTT. The variable domain in full, completed from reference TRBV7-8 and TRBJ1-1, reads GAGVSQSPRYKVAKRGQDVALRCDPISGHVSLFWYQQALGQGPEFLTYFQNEAQLDKSGLPSDRFFAERPEGSVSTLKIQRTQQEDSAVYLCARSLEQRTEAFFGQGTRLTVV.

About this clonotype itself: One end of the junction varies from germline; a read error may be responsible. The chain carries TRBV12-3 or TRBV12-4 and TRBJ2-2; D may correspond to TRBD1 or TRBD2 (5 bases each). This CDR3 comprises 14 residues. CDR3 coding DNA: TGTGACAGCAGTCTCCGGGGCTACACCGGGGAGCTGTTTTTT. Translated, it gives CDSSLRGYTGELFF.

The chain links TRBV28 to TRBJ2-2, with TRBD2 as a possible D gene (7 bases). The V and J ends lost 5 bases and 7 bases respectively, with 17 bases between them. CDR3 length: 15 residues. Germline assignment: CDR1 MDHEN and CDR2 SYDVKM. CDR3 residues: CASSGGAGLVGELFF. CDR3 nucleotide sequence: TGTGCCAGCAGTGGGGGGGCTGGTCTCGTCGGGGAGCTGTTTTTT. The full variable domain, rest sourced from reference TRBV28 and TRBJ2-2, is DVKVTQSSRYLVKRTGEKVFLECVQDMDHENMFWYRQDPGLGLRLIYFSYDVKMKEKGDIPEGYSVSREKKERFSLILESASTNQTSMYLCASSGGAGLVGELFFGEGSRLTVL.

The CDR3 region has the DNA TGTGCCAGCACCCCCGGGACAGGGGGCAGTGGCTACACCTTC. Its protein product is CASTPGTGGSGYTF. This chain joins TRBV11-3 and TRBJ1-2; 12 bases map to TRBD1. Trimming cost V 7 bases and J 7 bases; bases outside gene matches: 7. The CDR3 has 14 amino acids. Germline-derived CDR1 and CDR2 are SGHNT and YENEEA.

There are many counts of this clonotype. CDR3 amino acids: CASSESGTLAYEQYF. CDR3 in DNA: TGTGCCAGCAGTGAATCCGGGACATTGGCCTACGAGCAGTACTTC. This sequence joins TRBV6-1 and TRBJ2-7; the D gene is possibly TRBD1 (6 bases). The CDR3 loop spans 15 amino acids. Trimming took 2 bases from V and 2 from J, leaving 13 bases between them. Germline CDR1 and CDR2: MNHNS and SASEGT.

This clonotype showed up many times. The chain couples TRBV5-1 to TRBJ2-6; 10 bases line up with TRBD1. The CDR3 length is 18 residues. The V segment lost 5 bases and the J segment 0 bases; nucleotides outside the gene matches: 8. The V gene's germline CDR1 is SGHRS and CDR2 YFSETQ. The CDR3 DNA reads as TGCGCCAGCAGAGACAGGGGGCGACCCTACTCTGGGGCCAACGTCCTGACTTTC. Its translation is CASRDRGRPYSGANVLTF.

With respect to this clonotype: Compared with germline, one end of the junction differs, possibly owing to a read error. The V and J genes are TRBV28 and TRBJ2-3, with TRBD2 identical over 10 bases. CDR1 and CDR2 from the germline V gene are MDHEN and SYDVKM. The CDR3 is 17 residues long. The CDR3 protein is CASSPPTSGHSTDTQYF. CDR3 coding DNA: TGTGCCAGCAGTCCACCGACTAGCGGGCATAGCACGGATACGCAGTATTTT.

The V gene is TRBV20-1, the J gene TRBJ2-4; TRBD1 agrees at 10 bases. V shed 6 bases, J shed 0 bases, and the junction held 8 bases outside the gene matches. Germline V gives CDR1 DFQATT, CDR2 SNEGSKA (reference sequence). The CDR3 has 16 residues. This CDR3 reads CSARTGGGQAKNIQYF. The DNA of the CDR3 is TGCAGTGCACGGACAGGGGGGGGGCAAGCCAAAAACATTCAGTACTTC.